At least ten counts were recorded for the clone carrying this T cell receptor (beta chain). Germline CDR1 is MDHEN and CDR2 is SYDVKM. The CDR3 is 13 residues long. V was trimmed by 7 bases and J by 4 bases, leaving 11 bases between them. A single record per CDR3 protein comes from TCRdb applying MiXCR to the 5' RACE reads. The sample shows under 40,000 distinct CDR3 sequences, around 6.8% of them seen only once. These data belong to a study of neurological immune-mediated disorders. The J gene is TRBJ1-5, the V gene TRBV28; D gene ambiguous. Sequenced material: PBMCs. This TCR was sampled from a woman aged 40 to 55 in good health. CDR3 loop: CASIVRGNQPQHF. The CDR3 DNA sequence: TGTGCCAGCATAGTTCGCGGGAATCAGCCCCAGCATTTT.